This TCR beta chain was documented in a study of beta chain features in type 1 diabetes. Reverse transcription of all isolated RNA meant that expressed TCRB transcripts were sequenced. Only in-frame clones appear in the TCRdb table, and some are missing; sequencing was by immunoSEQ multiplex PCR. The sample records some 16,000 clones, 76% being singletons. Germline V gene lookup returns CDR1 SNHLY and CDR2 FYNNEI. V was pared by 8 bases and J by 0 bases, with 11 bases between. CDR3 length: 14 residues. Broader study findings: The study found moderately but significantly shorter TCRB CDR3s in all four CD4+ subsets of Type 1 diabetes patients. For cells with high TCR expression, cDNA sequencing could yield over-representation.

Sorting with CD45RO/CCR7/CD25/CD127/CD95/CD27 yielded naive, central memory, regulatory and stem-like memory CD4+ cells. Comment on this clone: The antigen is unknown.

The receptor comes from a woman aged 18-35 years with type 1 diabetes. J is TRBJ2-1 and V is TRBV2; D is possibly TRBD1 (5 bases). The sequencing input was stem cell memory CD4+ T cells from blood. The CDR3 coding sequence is TGTGCCAGCCACCGACAGAGCTCCTACAATGAGCAGTTCTTC. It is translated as CASHRQSSYNEQFF.